A single sample gave rise to the 23 T cell receptor beta chains below, sequenced in a study of blood T cell repertoires in COVID-19. The protocol was immunoSEQ multiplex PCR, while the TCRdb copy is restricted to in-frame clones and leaves out a portion. The sample has 45,000 to 55,000 clones, about 86% seen once; the top ten hold 12%. Material for sequencing was peripheral blood. These receptors were collected from a man aged 70-80 years with active COVID-19.

This clone was seen a single time. The rearrangement links TRBV20-1 to TRBJ1-4, with no clear D. The V and J ends lost 3 bases and 7 bases respectively, with 12 bases between them. The CDR3 contains 13 residues. Germline CDR1 DFQATT, CDR2 SNEGSKA (reference sequence). This CDR3 reads CSASMGGGEKLFF. CDR3 nucleotides: TGCAGTGCTAGTATGGGAGGAGGTGAAAAACTGTTTTTT.

The CDR3 DNA reads TGTGCCAGCAGCTCACCGGGACTAGCGGCGTTTTTT. It translates to CASSSPGLAAFF. This chain joins TRBV5-4 and TRBJ2-2; 11 positions match TRBD2. Trimming took 3 bases from V and 16 from J; bases not matched to a gene: 5. The germline gives CDR1 SGHNT, CDR2 YYREEE (reference sequence). There are 12 residues in the CDR3.

There are a few counts of this clone. The DNA for the CDR3 is TGTGCCACCTCTTCGTTCTATGGCTACACCTTC. The encoded protein is CATSSFYGYTF. This chain connects TRBV27 to TRBJ1-2, with D unclear. The CDR3 spans 11 residues. Trimming left V 10 bases short and J 4 bases short, with 10 bases between. The V gene's germline CDR1 is MNHEY and CDR2 SMNVEV (reference sequence).

By sample share, this clone is medium-sized (0.01 to 0.1%). The chain uses TRBV6-1 and TRBJ1-1; D perhaps matches TRBD1 (5 bases). This CDR3 spans 16 amino acids. From germline, CDR1 is MNHNS and CDR2 SASEGT. V was shortened by 1 base and J by 5 bases, with 17 bases between the two germline ends. The DNA of the CDR3 is TGTGCCAGCAGTGAAGAAACAGGAGTGGGATGGACTGAAGCTTTCTTT. It encodes CASSEETGVGWTEAFF.

The J gene is TRBJ1-1, the V gene TRBV12-3 or TRBV12-4; the D is unclear. The CDR3 spans 11 residues. Trimming removed 11 bases at V and 4 bases at J, with 11 bases between. CDR3 in DNA: TGTGCCCTCCCGGGTTTCACTGAAGCTTTCTTT. Protein product: CALPGFTEAFF.

The V call is TRBV6-5, the J call TRBJ2-7, with 12 bases aligning to TRBD1. The V gene end was trimmed by 6 bases and the J gene end by 6 bases; junction bases not matched to a gene: 9. The CDR3 length is 15 residues. CDR1 MNHEY and CDR2 SVGAGI come from the germline V gene. CDR3 in amino acids: CASRITGTGGGEQYF. As DNA, the CDR3 is TGTGCCAGCAGAATTACCGGGACAGGGGGCGGCGAGCAGTACTTC.

The J gene is TRBJ1-1, the V gene TRBV19, with 8 bases identical to TRBD1. This CDR3 spans 15 amino acids. The V segment lost 3 bases and the J segment 1 base; nucleotides outside the gene matches: 4. The germline V gene encodes CDR1 LNHDA and CDR2 SQIVND (reference sequence). CDR3 nucleotides: TGTGCCAGTAGTATGTTCGGACAGGGGAACACTGAAGCTTTCTTT. Amino acids: CASSMFGQGNTEAFF. The whole variable domain, remainder taken from reference TRBV19 and TRBJ1-1, is DGGITQSPKYLFRKEGQNVTLSCEQNLNHDAMYWYRQDPGQGLRLIYYSQIVNDFQKGDIAEGYSVSREKKESFPLTVTSAQKNPTAFYLCASSMFGQGNTEAFFGQGTRLTVV.

The J gene is TRBJ1-1, the V gene TRBV7-8, with 10 bases aligning to TRBD1. Germline CDR1 is SGHVS and CDR2 is FQNEAQ. The CDR3 loop spans 14 amino acids. After removal of 5 bases from V and 7 bases from J, the junction contained 7 bases not matched to a gene. The CDR3 sequence is CASSRDRGLGEAFF. The DNA of the CDR3 is TGTGCCAGCAGCCGGGACAGGGGACTTGGTGAAGCTTTCTTT.

This rearrangement joins TRBV11-2 to TRBJ2-7, with D perhaps matching TRBD2 (6 bases). The length of the CDR3 is 12 residues. The germline V gene has CDR1 SGHAT and CDR2 FQNNGV. The ends were cut back, 2 bases at V and 5 bases at J, with 7 bases in the middle. The CDR3 sequence is CASSLRGNEQYF. CDR3 sequence (DNA): TGTGCCAGCAGCTTACGGGGGAACGAGCAGTACTTC.

This chain joins TRBV4-3 and TRBJ1-4; 8 bases fit TRBD1. This CDR3 region has 16 residues. J was trimmed by 4 bases and V by 0 bases; bases with no gene match: 4. The V gene's germline CDR1 is LGHNA and CDR2 YSLEER. In nucleotides, the CDR3 is TGCGCCAGCAGCCAAGATGGGGGACAGGATAATGAAAAACTGTTTTTT. It codes for CASSQDGGQDNEKLFF.

The chain combines TRBV19 with TRBJ2-2; 8 bases are shared with TRBD2. V was clipped by 5 bases and J by 9 bases; unmatched bases: 8. The CDR3 length is 14 residues. The germline gives CDR1 LNHDA, CDR2 SQIVND (reference sequence). Here the CDR3 DNA reads TGTGCCAGTAGTTTGGCGGGGGGTAGCCGGGAGCTGTTTTTT. Protein product: CASSLAGGSRELFF.

CDR3 in DNA: TGCAGCGTTGAAATAGCGATTGGCACAGATACGCAGTATTTT. Residues: CSVEIAIGTDTQYF. The genes are TRBV29-1 and TRBJ2-3; D may be TRBD2 (5 bases). Germline CDR1 reads SQVTM; CDR2 reads ANQGSEA. The V end was cut by 2 bases, the J end by 1 base, with 10 bases between. The CDR3 is made up of 14 amino acids.

The chain employs TRBV11-3 and TRBJ2-7; 8 nucleotides line up with TRBD1. This CDR3 comprises 13 residues. Germline V gives CDR1 SGHNT, CDR2 YENEEA. With V trimmed by 3 bases and J by 10 bases, 8 bases remained unmatched. The CDR3 loop is CASSFRTGFGQYF. The CDR3, as DNA: TGTGCCAGCAGCTTTCGGACAGGGTTTGGTCAGTACTTC.

As DNA, the CDR3 is TGCGCGCTTCGAACCCGGGACAGGGGCATCTCCTACGAGCAGTACTTC. Translating gives CALRTRDRGISYEQYF. The rearrangement uses TRBV10-1 and TRBJ2-7, with TRBD1 identical over 10 bases. The CDR3 is 16 amino acids. Per germline, CDR1 WNHNN and CDR2 SYGVQD (reference sequence).

The rearrangement uses TRBV5-4 and TRBJ2-5; 7 bases align to TRBD1. The CDR3 length is 15 residues. Trimming removed 0 bases from V and 2 bases from J; junction bases left unmatched: 4. CDR1 is SGHNT, CDR2 YYREEE, per germline (reference sequence). The CDR3 reads CASSLVGDRQETQYF. CDR3 bases: TGTGCCAGCAGCTTGGTAGGGGACAGACAAGAGACCCAGTACTTC.

In its sample, this clone was seen once. The gene calls are TRBV27 and TRBJ1-5, with 7 bases aligning to TRBD1. With V trimmed by 3 bases and J by 0 bases, 2 bases remained unmatched. Germline V gene lookup returns CDR1 MNHEY and CDR2 SMNVEV (reference sequence). The CDR3 is made up of 15 amino acids. This chain's CDR3 is CASSFQGVSNQPQHF. The CDR3 nucleotides read TGTGCCAGCAGTTTCCAGGGGGTTAGCAATCAGCCCCAGCATTTT.

There are a few counts of this clone. The chain has TRBV4-1 and TRBJ1-2, with D possibly TRBD1 on 6 matching bases. Germline loops: CDR1 MGHRA, CDR2 YSYEKL. The CDR3 runs to 15 residues. The V end was cut by 3 bases, the J end by 8 bases, with 19 bases between. The CDR3 here is CASSQNEGRQGGYTF. The CDR3 DNA reads TGCGCCAGCAGCCAGAATGAAGGACGCCAGGGGGGCTACACCTTC.

The chain is built from TRBV27 and TRBJ2-1, with D maybe TRBD1 (6 bases). The V gene's germline CDR1 is MNHEY and CDR2 SMNVEV (reference sequence). The V gene lost 7 bases and the J gene lost 0 bases, with 10 bases spanning the gap. This CDR3 comprises 14 residues. The CDR3 DNA sequence: TGTGCCAGCACTCGGGACACCTCCTACAATGAGCAGTTCTTC. Residues: CASTRDTSYNEQFF.

The rearrangement joins TRBV3-1 (or the pseudogene TRBV3-2) to TRBJ1-2; no firm D call. Germline V gene data show CDR1 as LGHDT and CDR2 as YNNKEL (reference sequence). The CDR3 length is 14 residues. V was trimmed by 8 bases and J by 5 bases, leaving 18 bases between them. The CDR3 nucleotides are TGTGCCAGCGGACCGGGAGGTACTTGGTATGGCTACACCTTC. This translates into CASGPGGTWYGYTF.

The chain is built from TRBV7-2 and TRBJ1-1, with 8 bases lining up with TRBD1. Germline V CDR1 and CDR2: SGHTA, FQGNSA. The CDR3 is 16 residues long. With 5 bases clipped from V and 1 base from J, the junction kept 9 bases outside the gene matches. CDR3 loop: CASSPGTGMGNTEAFF. The CDR3, as DNA: TGTGCCAGCAGCCCCGGGACAGGAATGGGGAACACTGAAGCTTTCTTT.

The chain recombines TRBV9 with TRBJ2-5; D is uncertain. V was trimmed by 0 bases and J by 5 bases, leaving 8 bases between them. The CDR3 spans 13 residues. Per germline, CDR1 SGDLS and CDR2 YYNGEE. CDR3 protein: CASSVGALETQYF. The CDR3 DNA reads TGTGCCAGCAGCGTAGGGGCCTTGGAGACCCAGTACTTC.

This chain joins TRBV7-7 and TRBJ1-1, with 7 nucleotides matching TRBD1. With 3 bases clipped from V and 4 bases from J, the junction kept 2 bases outside the gene matches. This CDR3 has 13 amino acids. Germline V CDR1 and CDR2: SSHAT, FNYEAQ (reference sequence). CDR3 nucleotides: TGTGCCAGCAGCTTGTCAGGGGGCACTGAAGCTTTCTTT. This sequence encodes CASSLSGGTEAFF.

V is TRBV4-1 and J is TRBJ1-1, with TRBD1 matching 9 bases. This CDR3 is 16 amino acids long. From germline, CDR1 is MGHRA and CDR2 YSYEKL. V was clipped by 4 bases and J by 4 bases; unmatched bases: 10. The CDR3 reads CASSRVPDRGITEAFF. As DNA, the CDR3 is TGCGCCAGCAGCCGAGTTCCGGACAGGGGAATCACTGAAGCTTTCTTT.